This T cell receptor (beta chain) was observed in a study of vaccination and CD4 T cells after COVID-19. As for the study in general: Diagnosis preceded the drawing of post-COVID samples by a median around 95 days (range 35 to 161).

Findings of the study overall: Spike mono-reactivity was found in 304 of the 307 vaccine-specific clones identified in convalescent patients. Median counts of SARS-CoV-2-reactive clonotypes increased from roughly 19 to 38; this difference was not significant.

TCRdb independently ran MiXCR on the PCR reads; one entry per CDR3 protein. The data hold about 18,000 distinct CDR3 sequences, with around 62% observed a single time. This clonotype was observed a few times. What it recognizes is unknown. The germline gives CDR1 MNHNS, CDR2 SASEGT. This CDR3 is 13 amino acids long. V was shortened by 8 bases and J by 4 bases, with 12 bases between the two germline ends. V is TRBV6-1 and J is TRBJ1-5; D perhaps matches TRBD1 (6 bases). The TCR comes from a human donor who had recovered from COVID-19. The source material was CD4+ T cells from blood, sampled before SARS-CoV-2 vaccination. The CDR3 DNA follows: TGTGCCAGCCATAACAGGGAAAATCAGCCCCAGCATTTT. Residues: CASHNRENQPQHF.